Each of the 2 T cell receptor beta chains below was sequenced from the same sample in a study of T cell repertoires in cytomegalovirus infection. TCRdb redid the calling of the reads with MiXCR, one entry per CDR3 protein. The sample carries tens of thousands of distinct CDR3 sequences, around 3.8% recorded once. The sequenced sample consisted of PBMCs. The receptor set was obtained from a human donor in good health (CMV status not recorded). Some clones in this sample may be carry-over from other donors' samples.

This clonotype was observed at least ten times. This chain uses TRBV7-8 with TRBJ2-1; the D is unclear. Trimming stripped 5 bases from V and 4 bases from J, with 6 bases between. The CDR3 extends over 12 amino acids. Looked up from germline, CDR1 is SGHVS and CDR2 is FQNEAQ. In nucleotides, the CDR3 is TGTGCCAGCAGCCCGGAATACAATGAGCAGTTCTTC. Protein: CASSPEYNEQFF.

In the case of this clonotype: The junction departs from germline at one end; a sequencing error may be responsible. The CDR3 nucleotides read TGTTCCAGCAGCCGAATGGGCGGGAAGAACACCGGGGAGCTGTTTTTT. This encodes CSSSRMGGKNTGELFF. The chain links TRBV7-2 to TRBJ2-2; possible D gene TRBD2, 6 bases. The CDR3 is made up of 16 amino acids. Germline loops: CDR1 SGHTA, CDR2 FQGNSA.